This is a list of T cell receptor beta chains from one sample in a study of blood T cell repertoires in COVID-19. Libraries were prepared by immunoSEQ multiplex PCR; TCRdb keeps only in-frame clonotypes and omits some of them. This sample has 90,000 to 150,000 clones, with approximately 77% found just once. The material sequenced was peripheral blood. Source of these receptors: a human donor in a cohort sampled during active COVID-19. Each CDR3 is given with its conserved first and last residue. The D gene is left open where the match is weak. Rows may omit the clone size; those that give it use once, few, many or a size class.

length,J,D,size,V,DNA,CDR3
16,TRBJ1-1,TRBD1,-,TRBV27,TGTGCCAGCAGTTTCCTCGGGGACAGAACGAACACTGAAGCTTTCTTT,CASSFLGDRTNTEAFF
15,TRBJ1-1,TRBD1,-,TRBV7-9,TGTGCCAGCAGCGGAACAGGGGGGTTGAACACTGAAGCTTTCTTT,CASSGTGGLNTEAFF
14,TRBJ1-2,TRBD1,-,TRBV19,TGTGCCAGTACCATCGGGCAGGGGGGCTATGGCTACACCTTC,CASTIGQGGYGYTF
12,TRBJ1-2,-,-,TRBV29-1,TGCAGCGCTCCCGCTGGCTTCTATGGCTACACCTTC,CSAPAGFYGYTF
14,TRBJ1-1,TRBD1,-,TRBV2,TGTGCCAGCAGCGCACAGGGGGCTAGGACTGAAGCTTTCTTT,CASSAQGARTEAFF
17,TRBJ2-7,TRBD2,-,TRBV18,TGTGCCAGCTCAGAAGGACTAGCGGATACCGAGTTCTACGAGCAGTACTTC,CASSEGLADTEFYEQYF
17,TRBJ1-1,TRBD1,-,TRBV7-9,TGTGCCAGCAGCCCCGCCATGACAGGGGTGGCGAACACTGAAGCTTTCTTT,CASSPAMTGVANTEAFF
15,TRBJ1-5,-,once,TRBV5-6,TGTGCCAGCAGCCGCGGGCCGGGAGGTGGTCAGCCCCAGCATTTT,CASSRGPGGGQPQHF
15,TRBJ2-7,TRBD1,once,TRBV18,TGTGCCAGCTCTCCGGGACAGGGGCGCATGTACGAGCAGTACTTC,CASSPGQGRMYEQYF
15,TRBJ2-3,TRBD2,-,TRBV9,TGTGCCAGCAGCATTGGGACTAGCGGCACAGATACGCAGTATTTT,CASSIGTSGTDTQYF
16,TRBJ2-3,TRBD2,few,TRBV3-1/TRBV3-2,TGTGCCAGCAGCCCGCCCCCTAGCGGGATCACAGATACGCAGTATTTT,CASSPPPSGITDTQYF
14,TRBJ2-7,-,-,TRBV19,TGTGCCAGTAGTATAGGCACCTCTTTAGTGGAGCAGTACTTC,CASSIGTSLVEQYF
13,TRBJ2-7,-,-,TRBV7-6,TGTGCCAGCAGTATTATAACAGGCTACGAGCAGTACTTC,CASSIITGYEQYF
15,TRBJ1-5,-,-,TRBV5-1,TGCGCCAGCAGCTTGTTGGGAGATAGCAATCAGCCCCAGCATTTT,CASSLLGDSNQPQHF
14,TRBJ1-6,-,-,TRBV7-9,TGTGCCAGCAGCTTCTCAGGGTACAATTCACCCCTCCACTTT,CASSFSGYNSPLHF
16,TRBJ1-2,TRBD1,-,TRBV2,TGTGCCAGCAGTGAGGGGACAGTATCGTCTAACTATGGCTACACCTTC,CASSEGTVSSNYGYTF
12,TRBJ1-1,-,-,TRBV19,TGTGCCAGTACCTCCGCGTGGGGGGATGGGTTCTTT,CASTSAWGDGFF
13,TRBJ1-6,-,-,TRBV7-9,TGTGCCAGCAGCTACGACGGGGATTCACCCCTCCACTTT,CASSYDGDSPLHF
14,TRBJ1-1,-,-,TRBV6-2/TRBV6-3,TGTGCCAGCAGCGGGGAGGGCCTTGACACTGAAGCTTTCTTT,CASSGEGLDTEAFF
15,TRBJ1-2,TRBD1,-,TRBV27,TGTGCCAGCAGTTCACCGACAGGGGGTCAAAATGGCTACACCTTC,CASSSPTGGQNGYTF
12,TRBJ2-5,TRBD2,-,TRBV2,TGTGCCAGCAACCGGGGGGAAGAGACCCAGTACTTC,CASNRGEETQYF